The sequence of this T cell receptor (beta chain) was determined in a study of T cell changes during pregnancy in multiple sclerosis. Clones were read by immunoSEQ multiplex PCR, and TCRdb kept only the in-frame ones, dropping some. Of about 51,000 clones in the sample, roughly 94% were seen once. Trimming took 8 bases from V and 1 from J, leaving 7 bases between them. The CDR3 is 12 amino acids. The V gene's germline CDR1 is ENHRY and CDR2 SYGVKD. The TCR comes from a female donor with multiple sclerosis, enrolled in a pregnancy study. The sample was CD4+ T cells from peripheral blood mononuclear cells, taken in the second trimester of pregnancy. The chain is built from TRBV10-3 and TRBJ2-3; D remains unclear. The CDR3 DNA reads as TGTGCCATCTCCCGTGGCACAGATACGCAGTATTTT. This codes for CAISRGTDTQYF.